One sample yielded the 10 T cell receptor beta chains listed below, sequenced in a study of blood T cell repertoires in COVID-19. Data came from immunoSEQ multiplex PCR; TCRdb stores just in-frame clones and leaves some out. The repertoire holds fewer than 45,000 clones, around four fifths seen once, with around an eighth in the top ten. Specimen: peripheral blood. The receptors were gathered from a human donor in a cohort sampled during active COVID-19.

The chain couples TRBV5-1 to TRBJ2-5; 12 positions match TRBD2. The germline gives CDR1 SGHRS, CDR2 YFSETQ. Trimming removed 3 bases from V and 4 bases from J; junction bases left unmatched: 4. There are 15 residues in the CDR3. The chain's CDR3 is CASSSPGLAGETQYF. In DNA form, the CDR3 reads TGCGCCAGCAGCTCTCCGGGACTAGCGGGAGAGACCCAGTACTTC.

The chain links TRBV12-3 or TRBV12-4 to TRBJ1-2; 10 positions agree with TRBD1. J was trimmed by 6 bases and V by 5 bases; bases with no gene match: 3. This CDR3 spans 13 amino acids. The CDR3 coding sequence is TGTGCCAGCAGTGGCGGACAGGGGGATGGCTACACCTTC. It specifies CASSGGQGDGYTF.

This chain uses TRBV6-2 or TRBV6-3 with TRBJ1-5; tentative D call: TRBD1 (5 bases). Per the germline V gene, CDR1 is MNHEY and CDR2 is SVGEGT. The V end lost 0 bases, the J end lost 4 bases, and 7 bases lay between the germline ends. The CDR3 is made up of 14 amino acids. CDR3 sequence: CASSYSKGNQPQHF. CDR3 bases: TGTGCCAGCAGTTACTCGAAGGGGAATCAGCCCCAGCATTTT.

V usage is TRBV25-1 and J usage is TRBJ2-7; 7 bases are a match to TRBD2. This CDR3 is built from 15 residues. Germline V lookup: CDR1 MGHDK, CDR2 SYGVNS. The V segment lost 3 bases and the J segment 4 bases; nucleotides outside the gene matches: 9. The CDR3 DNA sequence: TGTGCCAGCAGTGAGCCAGGAGCGGGGATGTACGAGCAGTACTTC. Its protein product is CASSEPGAGMYEQYF.

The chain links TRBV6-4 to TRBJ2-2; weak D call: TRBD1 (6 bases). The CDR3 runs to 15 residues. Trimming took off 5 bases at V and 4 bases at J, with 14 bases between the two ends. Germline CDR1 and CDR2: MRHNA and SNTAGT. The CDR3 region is CASSRSQGATGELFF. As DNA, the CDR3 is TGTGCCAGCAGTAGATCACAGGGTGCCACCGGGGAGCTGTTTTTT.

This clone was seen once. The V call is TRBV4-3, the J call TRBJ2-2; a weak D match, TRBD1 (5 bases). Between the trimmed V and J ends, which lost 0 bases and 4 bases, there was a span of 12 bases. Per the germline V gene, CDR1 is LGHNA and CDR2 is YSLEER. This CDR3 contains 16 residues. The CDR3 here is CASSQEGQGSTGELFF. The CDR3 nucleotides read TGCGCCAGCAGCCAAGAGGGTCAGGGTAGCACCGGGGAGCTGTTTTTT.

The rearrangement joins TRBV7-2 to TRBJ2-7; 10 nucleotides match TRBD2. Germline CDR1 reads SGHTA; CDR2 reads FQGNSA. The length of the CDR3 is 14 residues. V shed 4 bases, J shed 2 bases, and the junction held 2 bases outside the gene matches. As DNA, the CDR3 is TGTGCCAGCAGCTCGAGCGGGGGGGCCTACGAGCAGTACTTC. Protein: CASSSSGGAYEQYF.

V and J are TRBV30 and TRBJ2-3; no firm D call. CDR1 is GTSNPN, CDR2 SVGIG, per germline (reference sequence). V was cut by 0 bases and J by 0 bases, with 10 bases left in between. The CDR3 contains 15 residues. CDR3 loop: CAWSVPAASTDTQYF. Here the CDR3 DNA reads TGTGCCTGGAGTGTACCCGCCGCGAGCACAGATACGCAGTATTTT. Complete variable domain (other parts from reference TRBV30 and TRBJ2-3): SQTIHQWPATLVQPVGSPLSLECTVEGTSNPNLYWYRQAAGRGLQLLFYSVGIGQISSEVPQNLSASRPQDRQFILSSKKLLLSDSGFYLCAWSVPAASTDTQYFGPGTRLTVL.

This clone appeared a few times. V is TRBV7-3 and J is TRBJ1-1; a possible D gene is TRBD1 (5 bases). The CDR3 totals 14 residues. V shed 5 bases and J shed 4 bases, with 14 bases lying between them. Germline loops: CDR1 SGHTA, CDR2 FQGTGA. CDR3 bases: TGTGCCAGCAGCACCACGGGGGGTGCCACTGAAGCTTTCTTT. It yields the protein CASSTTGGATEAFF.

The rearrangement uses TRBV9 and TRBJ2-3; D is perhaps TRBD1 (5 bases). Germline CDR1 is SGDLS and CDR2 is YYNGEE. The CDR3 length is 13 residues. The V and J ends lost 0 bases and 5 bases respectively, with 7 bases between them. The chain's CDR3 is CASSVEGVDTQYF. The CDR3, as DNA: TGTGCCAGCAGCGTAGAAGGGGTAGATACGCAGTATTTT.